The sequence of this T cell receptor (beta chain) was determined in a study of post-analysis software for immune sequencing data (dated by TCRdb to between 2014 and 2017). With respect to the entire study: Disease courses on record covered relapsing-remitting, secondary progressive and progressive-relapsing multiple sclerosis, though some patients had no subtype annotation. The patient repertoires were set against about 12 previously published healthy control repertoires from donors whose ages ranged from roughly 6 to 25 years. A subset of samples was prepared in parallel using single-end sample barcoding, then pooled and co-amplified after Illumina adapter ligation.

What the authors observed across the whole study: Significantly higher frequencies in patients than in controls were found for a handful of TRBV segments, including TRBV5-6, TRBV5-1 and TRBV20-1. Multiple sclerosis patients had significantly lower normalized Chao1 diversity than controls, a result that suggests substantial peripheral T-cell clonal expansion. When samples were clustered directly using the F measure, samples prepared in the same batch co-clustered strongly, which prompted a batch-effect correction. The multiple sclerosis patient group was slightly younger than the control group.

The receptor library was made with PCR. Sequenced using an Illumina HiSeq 2500. Unique molecular identifiers were incorporated into TCR beta cDNA libraries to reduce PCR and sequencing biases. Every 1 to 10 million input T cells yielded approximately 500,000 cDNA molecules, meaning each molecule approximated one T cell. Patient libraries were prepared and sequenced with the same protocol used for the earlier healthy control dataset. Within a given batch, samples were prepared together, multiplexed and sequenced on the same HiSeq lane. The authors' analysis ran thus. MIGEC handled the raw barcoded reads, throwing out single-read molecular identifier groups before consensus assembly and CDR3 extraction. VDJtools was used for post-analysis of the clonotype tables, with diversity normalized by down-sampling every dataset to the smallest sample size. To correct batch-related cross-sample contamination, repertoire overlap clustering matched CDR3 amino acid sequences but not nucleotide sequences. TCRdb reran the public reads through fastp at Q25 and MiXCR, keeping productive beta chains. Every CDR3 protein is listed once, alongside the most common genes and DNA of its rows. Here the V and J calls rest on TCRdb's processing, not on the authors' analysis. This sample has about half a million distinct CDR3 sequences in its table, and around 36% of those were observed once. The top ten hold 4.5% to 7.5% of the sample.

The germline V gene supplies CDR1 SQVTM and CDR2 ANQGSEA. V is pared back by 0 bases and J by 7 bases, with 10 bases lying between the germline termini. Inclusive of the bounding cysteine and phenylalanine, the CDR3 is 13 residues long. The sequence is cut down to CDR3 DNA, 39 bases in frame from base 1. TCR beta repertoires were profiled from peripheral blood of about a dozen young patients with multiple sclerosis to demonstrate the VDJtools post-analysis software. The multiple sclerosis patients were children and adolescents between roughly 6 and 17 years of age. This clonotype was seen only a few times. No cognate antigen has been identified for it. No base quality values were provided; no much bigger clone lies one nucleotide off.

The TCR comes from a girl aged 2 to 17 with multiple sclerosis. The V gene is TRBV29-1 and the J gene is TRBJ1-5; there is no confident call for the D gene. Material for sequencing was blood. Here the CDR3 is given as CSVEEVVGQPQHF. The base sequence is TGCAGCGTTGAAGAAGTCGTGGGGCAGCCCCAGCATTTT. Supplemented by the reference TRBV29-1 and TRBJ1-5 proteins around the CDR3, the complete variable domain is SAVISQKPSRDICQRGTSLTIQCQVDSQVTMMFWYRQQPGQSLTLIATANQGSEATYESGFVIDKFPISRPNLTFSTLTVSNMSPEDSSIYLCSVEEVVGQPQHFGDGTRLSIL.